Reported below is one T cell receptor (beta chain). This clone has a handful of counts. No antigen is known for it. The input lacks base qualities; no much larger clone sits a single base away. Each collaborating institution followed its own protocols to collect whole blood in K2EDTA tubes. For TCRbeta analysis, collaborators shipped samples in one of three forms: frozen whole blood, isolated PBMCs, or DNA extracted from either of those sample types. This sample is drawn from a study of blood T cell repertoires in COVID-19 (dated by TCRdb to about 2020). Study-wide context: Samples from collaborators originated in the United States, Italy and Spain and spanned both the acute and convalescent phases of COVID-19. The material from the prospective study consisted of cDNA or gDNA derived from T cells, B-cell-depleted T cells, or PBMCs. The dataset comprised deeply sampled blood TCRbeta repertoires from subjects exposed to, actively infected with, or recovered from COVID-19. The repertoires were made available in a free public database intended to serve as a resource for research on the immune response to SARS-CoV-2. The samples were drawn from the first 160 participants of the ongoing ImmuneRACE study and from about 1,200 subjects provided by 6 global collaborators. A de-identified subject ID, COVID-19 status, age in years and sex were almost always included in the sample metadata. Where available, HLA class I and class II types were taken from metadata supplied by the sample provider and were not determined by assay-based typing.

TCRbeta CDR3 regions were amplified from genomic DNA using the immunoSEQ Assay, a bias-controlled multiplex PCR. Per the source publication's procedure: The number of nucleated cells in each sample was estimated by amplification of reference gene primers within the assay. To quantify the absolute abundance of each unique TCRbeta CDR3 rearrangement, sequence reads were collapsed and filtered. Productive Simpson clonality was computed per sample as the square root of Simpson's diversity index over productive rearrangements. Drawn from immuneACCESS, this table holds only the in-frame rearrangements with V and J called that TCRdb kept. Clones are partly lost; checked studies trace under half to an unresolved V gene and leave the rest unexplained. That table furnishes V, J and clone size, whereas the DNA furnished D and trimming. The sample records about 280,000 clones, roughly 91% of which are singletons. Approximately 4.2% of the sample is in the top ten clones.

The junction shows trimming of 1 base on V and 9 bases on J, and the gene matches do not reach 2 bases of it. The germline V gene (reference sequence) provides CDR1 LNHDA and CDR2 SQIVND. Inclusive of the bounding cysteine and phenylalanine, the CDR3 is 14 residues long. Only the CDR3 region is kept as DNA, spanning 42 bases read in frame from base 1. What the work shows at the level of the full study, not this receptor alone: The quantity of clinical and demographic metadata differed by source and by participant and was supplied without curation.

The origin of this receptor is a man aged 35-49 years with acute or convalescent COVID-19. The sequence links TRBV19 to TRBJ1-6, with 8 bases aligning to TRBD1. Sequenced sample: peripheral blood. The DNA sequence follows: TGTGCCAGTAGTATAGGCAGGGGGCGTTCACCCCTCCACTTT. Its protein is CASSIGRGRSPLHF.